The clone carrying this T cell receptor beta chain was observed at least ten times. The antigen remains unidentified. This specimen belongs to a study of CD8+ T cells in alopecia areata. Study outcomes and limitations: Clonality in the scalp and expanded CD8+ clones ranked among the top 100 were significantly decreased by tofacitinib.

CDR3 length equals 15 residues. Germline V gene sequence: CDR1 MNHEY, CDR2 SMNVEV (reference sequence). V was shortened by 5 bases and J by 9 bases, with 22 bases between the two germline ends. Extracted RNA was reverse transcribed into cDNA, the sequencing template. Assay: immunoSEQ multiplex PCR; the TCRdb copy retains only in-frame clones and omits some. This table has some 180,000 clones, approximately 50% appearing once. Specified treatment: oral pan-JAK inhibitor, 5-10 mg twice daily. This sample comprised CD8+ T cells sorted from blood, obtained around week 54, from a patient treated with tofacitinib. The TCR originated in a human donor with alopecia areata. The chain carries TRBV27 and TRBJ1-1; a possible D gene is TRBD1 (6 bases). The CDR3 region is CASSTNTPGQIKAFF. The CDR3 DNA reads TGTGCCAGCAGTACGAATACTCCGGGACAAATTAAAGCTTTCTTT.